These 16 T cell receptor beta chains came from one sample sequenced in a study of technical replicates of blood from several donors. Assay: immunoSEQ multiplex PCR; the TCRdb copy retains only in-frame clones and omits some. Found here are more than 90,000 clones, roughly 95% of them singletons; the top ten hold roughly 0.2%. The sample consisted of T cells isolated from PBMCs. These receptors all stem from a human donor in good health.

The rearrangement links TRBV9 to TRBJ2-7; TRBD2 might be the D (6 bases). Germline V gene lookup returns CDR1 SGDLS and CDR2 YYNGEE. CDR3 length equals 14 residues. The V and J ends lost 3 bases and 5 bases respectively, with 15 bases between them. The CDR3 nucleotides are TGTGCCAGCAGCGCCTACAGGAGGGCCGACGAGCAGTACTTC. Protein: CASSAYRRADEQYF.

This chain joins TRBV11-2 and TRBJ2-2, with 11 bases fitting TRBD1. V lost 5 bases and J lost 7; bases outside the gene matches: 6. Germline lookup yields CDR1 SGHAT and CDR2 FQNNGV. This CDR3 spans 15 amino acids. The CDR3 DNA follows: TGTGCCAGCAGCCCCGGACAGGGGGCAGGCGGGGAGCTGTTTTTT. The encoded protein is CASSPGQGAGGELFF.

The chain has TRBV7-8 and TRBJ2-7; tentative D call: TRBD2 (5 bases). CDR1 is SGHVS, CDR2 FQNEAQ, per germline. The V and J ends lost 7 bases and 7 bases respectively, with 14 bases between them. The length of the CDR3 is 12 residues. The CDR3 sequence is CASNPADGEQYF. In nucleotides, the CDR3 is TGTGCCAGCAACCCAGCGGATGGGGAGCAGTACTTC.

This clone is categorized as medium-sized (0.01 to 0.1%). The chain carries TRBV4-1 and TRBJ1-5; 7 nucleotides align to TRBD1. The germline CDR1 and CDR2 sequences are MGHRA and YSYEKL. V shed 0 bases and J 0 bases; nucleotides not matched to a gene: 5. CDR3 length equals 17 residues. The CDR3 sequence is CASSQDGDSYSNQPQHF. Written as DNA, the CDR3 is TGCGCCAGCAGCCAAGATGGGGACAGCTATAGCAATCAGCCCCAGCATTTT.

This chain uses TRBV18 with TRBJ2-7; 13 nucleotides agree with TRBD2. The length of the CDR3 is 15 residues. V lost 2 bases to trimming and J lost 2 bases; unmatched junction nucleotides: 0. Germline CDR1 KGHSH, CDR2 LQKENI. CDR3 in DNA: TGTGCCAGCTCACCAACTAGCGGGGGGGCCTACGAGCAGTACTTC. Translated, it gives CASSPTSGGAYEQYF.

V is TRBV28 and J is TRBJ2-7; D may be TRBD2 (6 bases). V lost 8 bases to trimming and J lost 1 base, with 12 bases between them. The CDR3 extends over 13 amino acids. Germline CDR1 reads MDHEN; CDR2 reads SYDVKM. The CDR3 DNA follows: TGTGCCAGCCAGACGGGAGAGTCCTACGAGCAGTACTTC. Residues: CASQTGESYEQYF.

The V gene is TRBV11-2, the J gene TRBJ1-4; 8 bases agree with TRBD1. V lost 6 bases, J lost 8 bases, and 2 bases stayed unmatched. Germline lookup yields CDR1 SGHAT and CDR2 FQNNGV. The CDR3 runs 12 residues. CDR3 sequence: CASSRTGEKLFF. The CDR3 coding sequence is TGTGCCAGCAGTCGGACAGGGGAAAAACTGTTTTTT.

The chain carries TRBV7-9 and TRBJ2-3; D is perhaps TRBD2 (5 bases). Germline CDR1 reads SEHNR; CDR2 reads FQNEAQ (reference sequence). The CDR3 is made up of 16 amino acids. The ends were cut back, 1 base at V and 0 bases at J, with 11 bases in the middle. The CDR3 here is CASSLEYRTSTDTQYF. CDR3 sequence (DNA): TGTGCCAGCAGCTTAGAATATCGGACTAGCACAGATACGCAGTATTTT.

The genes are TRBV6-5 and TRBJ2-6, with 8 bases matching TRBD1. Germline CDR1 is MNHEY and CDR2 is SVGAGI. The CDR3 spans 15 residues. Trimming took 6 bases from V and 4 from J; bases not matched to a gene: 5. The DNA of the CDR3 is TGTGCCAGCAGAAGACAGGGGTACGGGGCCAACGTCCTGACTTTC. It translates to CASRRQGYGANVLTF.

This chain links TRBV9 with TRBJ1-1; 8 nucleotides align to TRBD1. CDR1 is SGDLS and CDR2 is YYNGEE in the germline V gene. The CDR3 contains 15 residues. The trim removed 2 bases at V and 7 bases at J, leaving 10 bases unmatched. The CDR3 DNA sequence: TGTGCCAGCAGCGTCGTTCAGGACGGACAGGGTGAAGCTTTCTTT. Protein sequence: CASSVVQDGQGEAFF.

The CDR3 DNA reads TGTGCCAGTAGTATGGTCAGATCCTACGAGCAGTACTTC. It specifies CASSMVRSYEQYF. The chain employs TRBV19 and TRBJ2-7, with no clear D. The CDR3 has 13 amino acids. Trimming shortened V by 3 bases and J by 1 base, and 7 bases separated the two germline ends. Germline CDR1 is LNHDA and CDR2 is SQIVND (reference sequence).

The V and J genes are TRBV27 and TRBJ2-7; TRBD2 matches at 11 bases. With V trimmed by 7 bases and J by 3 bases, 5 bases remained unmatched. The germline gives CDR1 MNHEY, CDR2 SMNVEV (reference sequence). The CDR3 length is 14 residues. The CDR3 DNA is TGTGCCAGCATTAGCGGGGGGGGAGTCTACGAGCAGTACTTC. Its protein is CASISGGGVYEQYF.

The rearrangement joins TRBV7-3 to TRBJ2-2; TRBD1 aligns across 7 bases. Looked up from germline, CDR1 is SGHTA and CDR2 is FQGTGA. The CDR3 is 15 residues long. With 6 bases clipped from V and 6 bases from J, the junction kept 10 bases outside the gene matches. The CDR3, as DNA: TGTGCCAGCAGTCGAACAGGGGAAAGTGCCGGGGAGCTGTTTTTT. Translation gives CASSRTGESAGELFF. The full variable domain, completed using reference TRBV7-3 and TRBJ2-2, is GAGVSQTPSNKVTEKGKYVELRCDPISGHTALYWYRQSLGQGPEFLIYFQGTGAADDSGLPNDRFFAVRPEGSVSTLKIQRTERGDSAVYLCASSRTGESAGELFFGEGSRLTVL.

V usage is TRBV13 and J usage is TRBJ1-2, with unresolved D. Germline CDR1 is PRHDT and CDR2 is FYEKMQ (reference sequence). V lost 5 bases and J lost 4, with 11 bases in between. The CDR3 sequence is 13 residues long. The CDR3 nucleotides read TGTGCCAGCAGCCCCCGAGGATCCTATGGCTACACCTTC. Its protein is CASSPRGSYGYTF.

The rearrangement joins TRBV5-4 to TRBJ2-2, with a tentative D call TRBD2 (5 bases). V dropped 1 base and J dropped 8 bases, with 9 bases sitting between them. From germline, CDR1 is SGHNT and CDR2 YYREEE (reference sequence). The CDR3 loop spans 13 amino acids. CDR3 amino acids: CASSLNGIGELFF. For the CDR3, the DNA is TGTGCCAGCAGCTTGAACGGGATAGGGGAGCTGTTTTTT.

V gene TRBV2 combines with J gene TRBJ1-1; D not certain. Deletions cut 5 bases from V and 2 bases from J, with 15 bases between. The CDR3 runs 15 residues. Looked up from germline, CDR1 is SNHLY and CDR2 is FYNNEI. CDR3 sequence reads: CASSTGWSINTEAFF. CDR3 DNA sequence: TGTGCCAGCAGTACGGGATGGAGCATCAACACTGAAGCTTTCTTT.